The clone carrying this T cell receptor beta chain was picked up many times. Its antigen remains unknown. Construction of the TCRbeta library involved unique molecular identifiers. From the PCR reads, TCRdb called clonotypes with MiXCR, one entry per CDR3 protein. The sample has hundreds of thousands of distinct CDR3 sequences, about a tenth seen once. This CDR3 has 17 amino acids. Trimming cost V 6 bases and J 2 bases; bases outside gene matches: 14. This record comes from a study of T-cell reconstitution after alpha-beta-depleted transplantation in children. Study findings and constraints: At one year after transplant, newly produced T cells mostly accounted for T-cell counts and diversity. In patients about two months after transplant, alpha-beta T cells reportedly arose from several hundred expanded graft clones. Diversity of TCRbeta at day 60 was high in some patients, arising from surviving recipient T cells and thymic progenitors.

The TCR sequence derives from a child younger than two with acute myeloid leukemia, due to receive a stem cell transplant. This sequence joins TRBV12-3 or TRBV12-4 and TRBJ2-3; TRBD2 aligns across 7 bases. This specimen was PBMCs, taken before TCRalphabeta/CD19-depleted stem cell transplant. The CDR3 coding sequence is TGTGCCAGCAGGCCGGGGGGAGGGCGGGGACTCACAGATACGCAGTATTTT. It yields the protein CASRPGGGRGLTDTQYF.